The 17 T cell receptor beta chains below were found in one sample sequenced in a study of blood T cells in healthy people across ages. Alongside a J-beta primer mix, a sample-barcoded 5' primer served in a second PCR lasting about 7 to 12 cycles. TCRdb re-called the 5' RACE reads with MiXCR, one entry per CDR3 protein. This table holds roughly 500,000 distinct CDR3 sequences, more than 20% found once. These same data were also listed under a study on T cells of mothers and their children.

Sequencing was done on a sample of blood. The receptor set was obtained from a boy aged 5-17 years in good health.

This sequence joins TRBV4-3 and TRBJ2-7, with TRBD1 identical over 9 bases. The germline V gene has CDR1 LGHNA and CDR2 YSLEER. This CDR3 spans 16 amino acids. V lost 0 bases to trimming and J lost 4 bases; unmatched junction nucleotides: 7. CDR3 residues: CASSQEVGTGWYEQYF. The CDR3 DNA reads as TGCGCCAGCAGCCAAGAAGTAGGGACAGGGTGGTACGAGCAGTACTTC.

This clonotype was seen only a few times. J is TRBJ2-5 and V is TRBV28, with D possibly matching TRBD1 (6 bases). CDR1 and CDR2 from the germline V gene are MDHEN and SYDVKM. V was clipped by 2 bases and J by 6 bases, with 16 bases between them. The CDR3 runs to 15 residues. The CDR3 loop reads CASSLRLQGGQTQYF. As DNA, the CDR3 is TGTGCCAGCAGTTTACGGCTACAGGGTGGACAGACCCAGTACTTC.

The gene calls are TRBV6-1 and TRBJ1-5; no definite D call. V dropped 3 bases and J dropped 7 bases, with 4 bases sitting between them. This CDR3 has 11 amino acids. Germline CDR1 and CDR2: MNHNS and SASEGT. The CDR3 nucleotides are TGTGCCAGCAGTGATCGGCAGCCCCAGCATTTT. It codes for CASSDRQPQHF.

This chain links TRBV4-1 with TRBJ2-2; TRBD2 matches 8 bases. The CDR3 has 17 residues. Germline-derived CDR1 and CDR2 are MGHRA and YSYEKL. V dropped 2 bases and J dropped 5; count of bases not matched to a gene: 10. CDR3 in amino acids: CASSQPGGGRRTGELFF. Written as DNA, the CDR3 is TGCGCCAGCAGCCAACCGGGGGGGGGAAGAAGGACCGGGGAGCTGTTTTTT.

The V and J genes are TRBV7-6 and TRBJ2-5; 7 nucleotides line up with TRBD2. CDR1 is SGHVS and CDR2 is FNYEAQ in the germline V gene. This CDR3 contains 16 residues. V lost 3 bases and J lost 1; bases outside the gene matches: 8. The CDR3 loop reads CASSFLLAEPQETQYF. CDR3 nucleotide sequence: TGTGCCAGCAGCTTCCTTCTAGCGGAGCCCCAAGAGACCCAGTACTTC.

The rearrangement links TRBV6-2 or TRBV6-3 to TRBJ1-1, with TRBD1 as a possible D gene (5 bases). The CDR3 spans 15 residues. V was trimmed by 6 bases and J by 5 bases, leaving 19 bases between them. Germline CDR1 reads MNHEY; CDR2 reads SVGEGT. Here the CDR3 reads CASSDLGLGPTEAFF. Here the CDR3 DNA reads TGTGCCAGCAGCGATCTCGGACTGGGGCCGACTGAAGCTTTCTTT.

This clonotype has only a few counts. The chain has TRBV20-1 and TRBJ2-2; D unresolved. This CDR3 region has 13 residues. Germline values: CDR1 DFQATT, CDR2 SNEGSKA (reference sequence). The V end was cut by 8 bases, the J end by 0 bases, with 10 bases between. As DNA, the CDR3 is TGCAGTCACGCGGCCACGAACACCGGGGAGCTGTTTTTT. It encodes CSHAATNTGELFF.

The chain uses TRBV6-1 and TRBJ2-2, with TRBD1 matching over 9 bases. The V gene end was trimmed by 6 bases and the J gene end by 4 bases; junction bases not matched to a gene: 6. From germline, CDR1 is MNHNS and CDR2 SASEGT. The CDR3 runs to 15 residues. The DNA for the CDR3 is TGTGCCAGCAGACCCGGGACAGGGATCACCGGGGAGCTGTTTTTT. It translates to CASRPGTGITGELFF.

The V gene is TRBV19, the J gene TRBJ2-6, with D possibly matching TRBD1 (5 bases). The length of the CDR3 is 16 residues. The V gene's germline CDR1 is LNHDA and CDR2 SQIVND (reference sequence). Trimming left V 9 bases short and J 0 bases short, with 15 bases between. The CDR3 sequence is CASSHTRVSGANVLTF. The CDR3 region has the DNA TGTGCCAGCTCCCACACCAGGGTCTCTGGGGCCAACGTCCTGACTTTC. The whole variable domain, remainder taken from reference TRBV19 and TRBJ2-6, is DGGITQSPKYLFRKEGQNVTLSCEQNLNHDAMYWYRQDPGQGLRLIYYSQIVNDFQKGDIAEGYSVSREKKESFPLTVTSAQKNPTAFYLCASSHTRVSGANVLTFGAGSRLTVL.

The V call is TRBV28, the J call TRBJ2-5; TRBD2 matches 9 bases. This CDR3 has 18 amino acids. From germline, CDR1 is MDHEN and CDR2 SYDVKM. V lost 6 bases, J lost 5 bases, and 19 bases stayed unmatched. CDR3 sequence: CASRRIRSRLAEKETQYF. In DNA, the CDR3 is TGTGCCAGCAGGAGAATTCGGTCCCGACTAGCGGAAAAGGAGACCCAGTACTTC.

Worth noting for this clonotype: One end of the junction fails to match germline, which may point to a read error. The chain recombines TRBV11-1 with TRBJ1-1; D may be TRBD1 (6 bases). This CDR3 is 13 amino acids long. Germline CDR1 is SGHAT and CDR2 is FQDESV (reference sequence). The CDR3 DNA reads TGTGCCAGCAGCTCGGACAGAAACACTGAAACTTTCTTT. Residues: CASSSDRNTETFF.

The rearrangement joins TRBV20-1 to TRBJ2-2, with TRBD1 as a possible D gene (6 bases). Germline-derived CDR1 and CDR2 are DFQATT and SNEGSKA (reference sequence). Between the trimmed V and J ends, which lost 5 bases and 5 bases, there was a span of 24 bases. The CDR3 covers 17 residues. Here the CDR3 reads CSAPNRDTAPETGELFF. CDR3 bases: TGCAGTGCTCCGAACCGGGACACGGCCCCCGAGACCGGGGAGCTGTTTTTT.

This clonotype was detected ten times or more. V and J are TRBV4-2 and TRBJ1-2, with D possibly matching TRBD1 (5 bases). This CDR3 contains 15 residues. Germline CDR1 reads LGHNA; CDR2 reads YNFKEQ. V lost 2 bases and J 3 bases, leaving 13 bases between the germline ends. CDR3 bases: TGTGCCAGCAGCCAATCCACAGGCGTGTACTATGGCTACACCTTC. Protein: CASSQSTGVYYGYTF.

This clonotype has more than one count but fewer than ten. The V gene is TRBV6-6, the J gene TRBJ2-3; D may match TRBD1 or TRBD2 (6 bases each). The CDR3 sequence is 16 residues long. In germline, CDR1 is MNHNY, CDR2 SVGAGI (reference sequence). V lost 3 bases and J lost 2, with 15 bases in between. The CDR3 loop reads CASSYRGASYTDTQYF. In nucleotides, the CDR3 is TGTGCCAGCAGTTATAGGGGGGCGTCGTACACAGATACGCAGTATTTT.

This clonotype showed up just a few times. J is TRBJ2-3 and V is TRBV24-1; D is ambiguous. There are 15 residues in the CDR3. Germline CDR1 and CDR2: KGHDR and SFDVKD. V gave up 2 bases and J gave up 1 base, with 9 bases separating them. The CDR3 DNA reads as TGTGCCACCAGTGATTCAGGCAGCGGCACAGATACGCAGTATTTT. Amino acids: CATSDSGSGTDTQYF.

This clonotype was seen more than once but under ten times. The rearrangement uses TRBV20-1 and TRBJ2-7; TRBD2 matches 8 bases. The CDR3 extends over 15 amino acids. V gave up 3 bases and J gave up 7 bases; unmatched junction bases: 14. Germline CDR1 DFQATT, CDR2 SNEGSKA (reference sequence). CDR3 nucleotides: TGCAGTGCTAGCGTTCAGAGCGGGAGCGGCGGGGAGCAGTACTTC. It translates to CSASVQSGSGGEQYF.

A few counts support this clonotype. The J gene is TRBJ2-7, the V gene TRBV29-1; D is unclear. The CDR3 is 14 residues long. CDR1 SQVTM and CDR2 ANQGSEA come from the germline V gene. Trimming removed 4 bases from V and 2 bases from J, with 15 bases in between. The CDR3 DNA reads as TGCAGCGTTGGTTCCCGCTACAGTGCCTACGAGCAGTACTTC. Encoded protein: CSVGSRYSAYEQYF.